The rows below give T cell receptor beta chains drawn from one sample of a study of control samples from healthy donors and cancer patients. This table comes from immunoSEQ multiplex PCR, and its TCRdb copy is limited to in-frame clones, with some not included. Among some 150,000 clones listed, more than 85% were seen once. Sequencing was carried out using blood. The receptor source for this set is a man aged 25-45 years in good health. The conserved cysteine and the conserved F or W are not part of the CDR3 here.

TRBV5-1	TRBJ2-7	ASSLEGRTYEQY
TRBV25-1	TRBJ1-5	ASSERAPNQPQH
TRBV27	TRBJ2-1	ASSLRGGQGLSYNEQF
TRBV5-1	TRBJ1-6	ASSLEVRGSSPLH
TRBV4-2	TRBJ1-1	ASSQDPPGGLNTEAF
TRBV27	TRBJ1-1	ASSIGGGYQNTEAF
TRBV7-7	TRBJ2-1	ASSAGLLPNEQF
TRBV7-2	TRBJ2-7	ASSLTGQGGYEQY
TRBV4-1	TRBJ2-7	ASSPLGGAGLDEQY
TRBV5-1	TRBJ1-1	ASSLGDREVTEAF
TRBV9	TRBJ1-2	ASSAGQDYHYGYT
TRBV4-2	TRBJ1-3	ASSPGQAASGNTIY
TRBV7-9	TRBJ1-1	ASSLEDWEAF
TRBV7-9	TRBJ1-1	ASSLGGGTEAF
TRBV9	TRBJ2-3	ASSDLPGLNTDTQY
TRBV28	TRBJ1-2	ASRIQTGGYNYGYT
TRBV3-1/TRBV3-2	TRBJ2-1	ASSTGTSIFNEQF
TRBV19	TRBJ2-1	ASSAPRTGGPNEQF
TRBV9	TRBJ1-2	ASSVGAGRNYGYT
TRBV15	TRBJ1-2	ATSRDWGGYT
TRBV14	TRBJ2-2	ASSHLLAGGPLAGELF
TRBV10-2	TRBJ1-1	ASSEVWTVETEAF
TRBV10-3	TRBJ1-6	AIRDNQGISPLH
TRBV10-1	TRBJ2-1	ASSESGPSSYNEQF
TRBV6-5	TRBJ1-5	ASTQGWDHPQH
TRBV9	TRBJ2-2	ASSVGSAFVRELF
TRBV15	TRBJ2-2	ATSRDGRGANTGELF
TRBV19	TRBJ2-3	ASSIDWDRGPDTQY
TRBV30	TRBJ2-7	AWSVLGDNEQY
TRBV5-1	TRBJ2-2	ASSLYSGELF
TRBV9	TRBJ2-2	ASSRLAQNTGELF
TRBV27	TRBJ1-1	ASSLSPGQGANTEAF
TRBV5-1	TRBJ2-1	ASSLSLAGGGEQF
TRBV29-1	TRBJ1-4	SVVRLTDEKLF
TRBV11-2	TRBJ1-2	ASSQNRDRGYT
TRBV10-3	TRBJ2-3	AISEAAPSLTSPRTDTQY
TRBV19	TRBJ1-2	ASNSAPNYGYT
TRBV15	TRBJ1-1	ATSRTVNTEAF
TRBV9	TRBJ2-1	ASSVPGPLGNEQF
TRBV7-9	TRBJ1-2	ASSLGPLYF
TRBV28	TRBJ1-5	ASSLVGLDHQPQH
TRBV5-1	TRBJ2-3	ASSSGTHSTDTQY
TRBV27	TRBJ2-7	ASSSLGQGFYEQY
TRBV30	TRBJ1-2	AWSVRHGYT
TRBV4-1	TRBJ2-7	ASSQPTRKGHEQY
TRBV29-1	TRBJ1-3	SAGTSRNTIY
TRBV10-1	TRBJ1-4	ASSERTADEKLF
TRBV4-2	TRBJ2-7	ASSQEDGVAYEQY
TRBV3-1/TRBV3-2	TRBJ2-1	ASSQSSGVGGNEQF
TRBV7-8	TRBJ2-1	ASTLGTSIEQF
TRBV19	TRBJ2-2	ASSSVAGQGGELF
TRBV11-2	TRBJ1-6	ASSLSPGNSPLH
TRBV30	TRBJ2-5	AWSIAGALQETQY
TRBV5-5	TRBJ1-4	ASSFLQGNEKLF
TRBV12-5	TRBJ1-5	ASGLGGSSNQPQH
TRBV6-5	TRBJ1-1	ASSLRTGYMNTEAF
TRBV27	TRBJ1-2	ASSGRRENYGYT
TRBV18	TRBJ2-4	ASSSQGVAKNIQY
TRBV29-1	TRBJ2-3	SVRGADLPNTDTQY
TRBV21-1	TRBJ2-3	ASSSLLSTDTQY